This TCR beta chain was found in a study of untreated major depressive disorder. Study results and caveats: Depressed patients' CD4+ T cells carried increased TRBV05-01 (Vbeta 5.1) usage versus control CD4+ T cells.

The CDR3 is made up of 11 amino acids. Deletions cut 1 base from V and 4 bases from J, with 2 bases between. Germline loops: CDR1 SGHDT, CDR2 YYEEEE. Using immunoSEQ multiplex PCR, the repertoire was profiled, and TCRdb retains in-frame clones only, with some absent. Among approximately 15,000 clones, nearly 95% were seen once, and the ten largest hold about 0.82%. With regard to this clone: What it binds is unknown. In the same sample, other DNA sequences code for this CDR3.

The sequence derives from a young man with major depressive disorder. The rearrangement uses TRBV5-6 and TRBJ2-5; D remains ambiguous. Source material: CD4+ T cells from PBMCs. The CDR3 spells CASSLRETQYF. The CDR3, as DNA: TGTGCCAGCAGCTTGAGAGAGACCCAGTACTTC.